The rows below give T cell receptor beta chains drawn from one sample of a study of CD8 T cells in ankylosing spondylitis. TCRdb re-derived calls from the 5' RACE reads in MiXCR, one entry per CDR3 protein. Of 230,000 or so distinct CDR3 sequences in the sample, more than 15% were seen once. The source material was blood, either unsorted or a sorted T cell fraction (not recorded which). Source of these receptors: a male donor with ankylosing spondylitis or in good health (not recorded which). CDR3s include the opening cysteine and the closing phenylalanine or tryptophan. The D gene is left open where the match is weak. Size is stated for part of the rows, as once, few or many counts, or as a class when the clone is expanded.

d_gene	abundance	j_gene	v_gene	CDR3nt	CDR3aa
TRBD2	few	TRBJ2-3	TRBV28	TGTGCCAGCAGTTTCCTAGCGGGAAGGGCAGATACGCAGTATTTT	CASSFLAGRADTQYF
TRBD1	few	TRBJ2-5	TRBV28	TGTGCCAGCAGACCCGGGACAGGGGTGAGGACCCAGTACTTC	CASRPGTGVRTQYF
NA	few	TRBJ2-7	TRBV4-1	TGCGCCAGCAGCCAAGAAATTCTGGGGAGCTACGAGCAGTACTTC	CASSQEILGSYEQYF
TRBD2	NA	TRBJ2-1	TRBV11-3	TGTGCCAGCAGCAACAGGGAGCGGGAGGCCTCCTACAATGAGCAGTTCTTC	CASSNREREASYNEQFF
NA	few	TRBJ2-7	TRBV9	TGTGCCAGCAGCGGGGGGTGGGAACAGCCCTACGAGCAGTACTTC	CASSGGWEQPYEQYF
TRBD2	NA	TRBJ2-1	TRBV24-1	TGTGCCACCAGTGATTTGGCAGGCGGGCGGGAGGGCAATGAGCAGTTCTTC	CATSDLAGGREGNEQFF
TRBD2	few	TRBJ2-3	TRBV5-5	TGTGCCAGCAGCGAGGGACTAGCGGAGCCCACAGATACGCAGTATTTT	CASSEGLAEPTDTQYF
NA	few	TRBJ2-1	TRBV5-1	TGCGCCAGCAGCTTGGAAGTGGGGAATGAGCAGTTCTTC	CASSLEVGNEQFF
NA	many	TRBJ2-5	TRBV29-1	TGCAGCGTTGAGGGCATCACCCAAGAGACCCAGTACTTC	CSVEGITQETQYF
TRBD1	few	TRBJ2-1	TRBV29-1	TGCAGCGCTAGGACAGGGTATAATGAGCAGTTCTTC	CSARTGYNEQFF
TRBD2	NA	TRBJ2-7	TRBV4-1	TGCGCCAGCAGCCCCGGGACTAGGGGCTTCGAGCAGTACTTC	CASSPGTRGFEQYF
NA	many	TRBJ2-7	TRBV4-1	TGCGCCAGCAGCCACGGGACCAGTAGCTCCTACGAGCAGTACTTC	CASSHGTSSSYEQYF
TRBD1	few	TRBJ1-1	TRBV28	TGTGCCAGCAGCCGACAGGGGCTCGACATGAACACTGAAGCTTTCTTT	CASSRQGLDMNTEAFF
TRBD1	few	TRBJ2-7	TRBV5-1	TGCGCCAGCAGCTTCTCGGGACAGTTGCACTACGAGCAGTACTTC	CASSFSGQLHYEQYF
NA	NA	TRBJ2-2	TRBV11-1	TGTGCCAGCAGCTTTATTCCCGGGACTGCCTCATATTTTCCCGGGGAGCTGTTTTTT	CASSFIPGTASYFPGELFF
NA	NA	TRBJ1-1	TRBV6-5	TGTGCCAGCAGTTTGGCAGGGAGGAGCACTGAAGCTTTCTTT	CASSLAGRSTEAFF
NA	NA	TRBJ2-7	TRBV29-1	TGCAGCGTTGTTATTAGCGGCTACGAGCAGTACTTC	CSVVISGYEQYF
NA	few	TRBJ1-5	TRBV7-9	TGTGCCAGCAGCCCCCCCCTAGGGTCCCAGCATTTT	CASSPPLGSQHF
TRBD1	NA	TRBJ2-5	TRBV4-1	TGCGCCAGCAGCCACTTGGGACAGGCGTCGCCCCAGTACTTC	CASSHLGQASPQYF
TRBD1	NA	TRBJ2-6	TRBV5-1	TGCGCCAGCAGCTCCTGGACAGGCCACTACTCTGGGGCCAACGTCCTGACTTTC	CASSSWTGHYSGANVLTF
NA	many	TRBJ2-7	TRBV4-1	TGCGCCAGCAGCCCAGGACCCCTCTCTCCTGAGCAGTACTTC	CASSPGPLSPEQYF
NA	NA	TRBJ2-1	TRBV7-9	TGTGCCAGCAGCTTAGATTCGGGAGCTGCGTACAATGAGCAGTTCTTC	CASSLDSGAAYNEQFF
TRBD1	NA	TRBJ2-1	TRBV20-1	TGCAGTGCATCCCCGGGACAGGGGTACAATGAGCAGTTCTTC	CSASPGQGYNEQFF
TRBD2	many	TRBJ2-1	TRBV12-3/TRBV12-4	TGTGCCAGCAGGAAACTAGCGGGAGTGTCCAATGAGCAGTTCTTC	CASRKLAGVSNEQFF
TRBD1	many	TRBJ1-1	TRBV12-3/TRBV12-4	TGTGCCAGCAGGAACAGGGGGCGACCTGAAGCTTTCTTT	CASRNRGRPEAFF
NA	few	TRBJ2-7	TRBV5-1	TGCGCCAGCAGACAGGACAGAGTATTTAACGAGCAGTACTTC	CASRQDRVFNEQYF
TRBD2	many	TRBJ2-3	TRBV6-5	TGTGCCAGCAGTTACTCGAGGTTTACTAGCGGGAGTCCAGATACGCAGTATTTT	CASSYSRFTSGSPDTQYF
NA	few	TRBJ2-4	TRBV15	TGTGCCACCAGCAGAGTAGGCCCGGAGCCCACGGGGCCGAAAAACATTCAGTACTTC	CATSRVGPEPTGPKNIQYF
TRBD1	few	TRBJ2-3	TRBV12-3/TRBV12-4	TGTGCCATCGGGACAGGCACAGATACGCAGTATTTT	CAIGTGTDTQYF
TRBD2	few	TRBJ2-1	TRBV7-3	TGTGCCAGCAGCTTAACGGGGGTGACTAGCGGGAGGGCCCATGAGCAGTTCTTC	CASSLTGVTSGRAHEQFF
NA	many	TRBJ2-7	TRBV5-1	TGTGCCAGCAGCTTAGAGGGGGCCTACGAGCAGTACTTC	CASSLEGAYEQYF
TRBD2	few	TRBJ2-2	TRBV6-1	TGTGCCAGCACCCCGTTAGCGGGAGGTACCGGGGAGCTGTTTTTT	CASTPLAGGTGELFF
NA	NA	TRBJ2-2	TRBV12-3/TRBV12-4	TGTGCCAGCAGCAACGAACAGGGGAACACCGGGGAGCTGTTTTTT	CASSNEQGNTGELFF
NA	few	TRBJ2-1	TRBV4-3	TGCGCCAGCAGCCCCCGGCAGGGAGGTCTCTACAATGAGCAGTTCTTC	CASSPRQGGLYNEQFF
NA	few	TRBJ2-7	TRBV7-9	TGTGCCAGCAGCTCCAGCGCGAGCGGGCCAAGCTCCTACGAGCAGTACTTC	CASSSSASGPSSYEQYF
NA	NA	TRBJ2-7	TRBV25-1	TGTGCCAGCAGTGACGTAGGTCCCTACGAGCAGTACTTC	CASSDVGPYEQYF
NA	few	TRBJ2-7	TRBV4-1	TGCGCCAGCAGCCAAGGTTCAGGGTTCGACTACGAGCAGTACTTC	CASSQGSGFDYEQYF
TRBD2	many	TRBJ2-1	TRBV12-3/TRBV12-4	TGTGCCAGCAGTGTCTATAGCGGGACCCATGAGCAGTTCTTC	CASSVYSGTHEQFF
TRBD2	NA	TRBJ2-3	TRBV6-1	TGTGCCAGCAGTCGTACTAGCGGAAACACAGATACGCAGTATTTT	CASSRTSGNTDTQYF
NA	many	TRBJ2-7	TRBV5-1	TGCGCCAGCAGCCCAGGGGAATACGAGCAGTACTTC	CASSPGEYEQYF
TRBD2	NA	TRBJ2-2	TRBV5-6	TGTGCCAGCAGCCGAGGACTAGCCGGGGAGCTGTTTTTT	CASSRGLAGELFF
TRBD1	many	TRBJ2-1	TRBV29-1	TGCAGCGCCCATTCCGGACAGGACAATGAGCAGTTCTTC	CSAHSGQDNEQFF